The 21 T cell receptor beta chains given below trace back to one sample, sequenced in a study of monozygotic twins with inflammatory bowel disease. TCRdb re-analyzed the 5' RACE reads; it lists each CDR3 protein once, without DNA. The data include 150,000 to 200,000 distinct CDR3 sequences; the top ten clones carry 2.8%. The sample taken for sequencing was blood. The receptors originated from a human donor with ulcerative colitis or Crohn's disease, or a healthy co-twin of an affected twin (not recorded which).

The rearrangement uses TRBV2 and TRBJ2-7; no DNA is available, so the TRBD2 call from TCRdb remains unchecked. The CDR3 has 17 amino acids. Germline CDR1 SNHLY, CDR2 FYNNEI. CDR3: CASRRGGSRRFSYEQYF.

V and J are TRBV28 and TRBJ2-2; TCRdb designates TRBD2, a call that cannot be tested without DNA. The CDR3 consists of 15 residues. CDR1 MDHEN and CDR2 SYDVKM come from the germline V gene. The CDR3 protein is CASSLFLRGTGELFF.

This chain links TRBV11-2 with TRBJ2-7; TCRdb selects TRBD2, and the lack of DNA leaves this call unchecked. Germline V gene sequence: CDR1 SGHAT, CDR2 FQNNGV. The CDR3 is 15 residues long. CDR3 sequence reads: CASSARLAGLGEQYF.

This rearrangement joins TRBV5-5 to TRBJ1-5. This CDR3 contains 13 residues. CDR1 and CDR2 from the germline V gene are SGHKS and YYEKEE (reference sequence). The chain's CDR3 is CASSLRVGQPQHF.

This rearrangement joins TRBV3-1 to TRBJ2-7; TCRdb proposes TRBD2, but this gene call is untestable without DNA. The CDR3 runs to 14 residues. Looked up from germline, CDR1 is LGHDT and CDR2 is YNNKEL (reference sequence). The CDR3 is CASSQVAGAYEQYF.

This chain links TRBV19 with TRBJ2-5; TCRdb reports TRBD1, a call that lacks DNA to check it against. The germline gives CDR1 LNHDA, CDR2 SQIVND (reference sequence). The CDR3 is made up of 18 amino acids. The CDR3: CASSTTTSGTGKQETQYF.

The gene calls are TRBV27 and TRBJ1-1. CDR1 and CDR2 (germline): MNHEY, SMNVEV (reference sequence). The CDR3 runs 12 residues. The CDR3: CASSFRDSEAFF.

V and J are TRBV6-2 or TRBV6-3 and TRBJ1-2; no DNA is available, so the TRBD1 call from TCRdb remains unchecked. Germline loops: CDR1 MNHEY, CDR2 SVGEGT. The CDR3 is 13 residues long. The CDR3 is CASSMDTNYGYTF.

The chain links TRBV12-3 or TRBV12-4 to TRBJ2-1; absent DNA, TCRdb's TRBD2 call cannot be checked. CDR3 length: 15 amino acids. CDR3 region: CASSSRTSGYNEQFF.

The chain has TRBV20-1 and TRBJ2-5. This CDR3 has 13 residues. Germline values: CDR1 DFQATT, CDR2 SNEGSKA (reference sequence). CDR3 in amino acids: CSARDQDRETQYF.

This chain links TRBV11-1 with TRBJ1-3. Germline V lookup: CDR1 SGHAT, CDR2 FQDESV (reference sequence). There are 18 residues in the CDR3. CDR3 residues: CASRGETSAHNSGNTIYF. Drawing the rest from reference TRBV11-1 and TRBJ1-3, the complete variable domain is EAEVAQSPRYKITEKSQAVAFWCDPISGHATLYWYRQILGQGPELLVQFQDESVVDDSQLPKDRFSAERLKGVDSTLKIQPAELGDSAMYLCASRGETSAHNSGNTIYFGEGSWLTVV.

The gene calls are TRBV5-1 and TRBJ2-3. This CDR3 region has 13 residues. In germline, CDR1 is SGHRS, CDR2 YFSETQ. CDR3 loop: CASSLEIGDTQYF.

The chain carries TRBV7-8 and TRBJ2-3; TCRdb's D gene call, TRBD1, goes unchecked for lack of DNA. Germline assignment: CDR1 SGHVS and CDR2 FQNEAQ. This CDR3 contains 11 residues. Here the CDR3 reads CASSPGQAQYF. The full variable domain, with the rest looked up from reference TRBV7-8 and TRBJ2-3, is GAGVSQSPRYKVAKRGQDVALRCDPISGHVSLFWYQQALGQGPEFLTYFQNEAQLDKSGLPSDRFFAERPEGSVSTLKIQRTQQEDSAVYLCASSPGQAQYFGPGTRLTVL.

The rearrangement uses TRBV2 and TRBJ2-1; the TCRdb D gene call, TRBD2, has no DNA to confirm it. Per the germline V gene, CDR1 is SNHLY and CDR2 is FYNNEI. CDR3 length equals 15 residues. CDR3 protein: CASRADSGSYNEQFF.

The gene calls are TRBV10-3 and TRBJ2-2. Germline-derived CDR1 and CDR2 are ENHRY and SYGVKD. CDR3 size: 15 residues. CDR3 sequence reads: CAISVTRANTGELFF.

This chain links TRBV11-1 with TRBJ2-5; TCRdb names TRBD2, which stays unverified in the absence of DNA. CDR1 and CDR2 (germline): SGHAT, FQDESV (reference sequence). This CDR3 spans 16 amino acids. The CDR3 reads CASSLLASGSEETQYF. The full variable domain, its missing parts supplied by reference TRBV11-1 and TRBJ2-5, is EAEVAQSPRYKITEKSQAVAFWCDPISGHATLYWYRQILGQGPELLVQFQDESVVDDSQLPKDRFSAERLKGVDSTLKIQPAELGDSAMYLCASSLLASGSEETQYFGPGTRLLVL.

The chain carries TRBV5-5 and TRBJ2-7. CDR1 and CDR2 (germline): SGHKS, YYEKEE (reference sequence). CDR3 length: 13 amino acids. The CDR3 loop is CASSLDWDYEQYF. Full variable domain (missing parts from reference TRBV5-5 and TRBJ2-7): DAGVTQSPTHLIKTRGQQVTLRCSPISGHKSVSWYQQVLGQGPQFIFQYYEKEERGRGNFPDRFSARQFPNYSSELNVNALLLGDSALYLCASSLDWDYEQYFGPGTRLTVT.

This sequence joins TRBV4-2 and TRBJ2-1; the D call of TRBD2 rests on TCRdb alone, since no DNA is present to check it. Germline V gene sequence: CDR1 LGHNA, CDR2 YNFKEQ. There are 14 residues in the CDR3. The CDR3 here is CASSQLGLPNEQFF.

This chain uses TRBV2 with TRBJ2-7; checking the TCRdb D call of TRBD1 is not possible without DNA. The CDR3 is made up of 17 amino acids. The V gene's germline CDR1 is SNHLY and CDR2 FYNNEI. The CDR3 here is CASRGQVDGWATYEQYF.

The chain joins TRBV29-1 to TRBJ2-5; lacking DNA, the TRBD1 call made by TCRdb goes unchecked. The V gene's germline CDR1 is SQVTM and CDR2 ANQGSEA. The CDR3 runs 16 residues. The CDR3 region is CSVEGQGQGVLETQYF.

The chain joins TRBV19 to TRBJ2-2; the TCRdb call, TRBD1, lacks DNA for checking. Germline V lookup: CDR1 LNHDA, CDR2 SQIVND (reference sequence). This CDR3 has 15 residues. CDR3 region: CASSIGQTNTGELFF.